This T cell receptor beta chain is drawn from a study of OX40 agonist ivuxolimab in advanced cancers. Turning to the study itself: The dose-escalation group included hepatocellular carcinoma, melanoma, renal cell carcinoma and head and neck cancer.

General observations from the study: Low normalized T-cell clonal expansion was also seen in some nonresponders.

A word on this clone: The antigen is not known.

Prior autoimmune disease or systemic immunosuppression barred patients. Peripheral blood came from all dose cohorts at three timepoints. Trimming cost V 4 bases and J 7 bases; bases outside gene matches: 12. Germline CDR1 SGHTS, CDR2 YDEGEE. CDR3 size: 16 residues. TCRdb's table, derived via immunoSEQ multiplex PCR, lists solely in-frame clones and lacks some. The sample gives some 130,000 clones, more than 85% of which show up once; approximately 1% is in the top ten. The chain uses TRBV5-8 and TRBJ1-5, with TRBD1 matching over 9 bases. This sample comprised CD4+ or CD8+ T cells sorted from blood, obtained in a trial of the OX40 agonist ivuxolimab. This clonotype was sampled from an adult with an advanced solid tumor such as melanoma, head and neck, liver or kidney cancer. The CDR3 loop reads CASSRGVGQGGQPQHF. The CDR3, as DNA: TGTGCCAGCAGCCGTGGAGTGGGACAGGGAGGCCAGCCCCAGCATTTT.